This is a list of T cell receptor beta chains from one sample in a study of T cell repertoires in cytomegalovirus infection. TCRdb processed the reads anew with MiXCR; each CDR3 protein has one entry. The sample has around 330,000 distinct CDR3 sequences; roughly 17% are singletons. Sequencing used PBMCs. The receptor source for this set is a human donor in good health (CMV status not recorded). Some clones in this sample may be carry-over from other donors' samples. Each CDR3 is given with its conserved first and last residue. Fields, in order: V gene, D gene, clone size, J gene, CDR3 protein, CDR3 DNA. A D gene is named only where the DNA matches it firmly. Some rows mark clone size as missing; the rest say once, few, many or name a class of expanded clone.

V gene: TRBV4-1; D gene: TRBD1; clone size: many; J gene: TRBJ1-2; CDR3 protein: CASSPRQGLSDGYTF; CDR3 DNA: TGCGCCAGCAGCCCTCGACAGGGACTTTCGGATGGCTACACCTTC
V gene: TRBV4-3; D gene: TRBD1; clone size: NA; J gene: TRBJ1-4; CDR3 protein: CASSQTPPDRAEKLFF; CDR3 DNA: TGCGCCAGCAGCCAAACCCCCCCCGACAGGGCTGAAAAACTGTTTTTT
V gene: TRBV29-1; D gene: NA; clone size: NA; J gene: TRBJ2-2; CDR3 protein: CSVDPIDTGELFF; CDR3 DNA: TGCAGCGTAGACCCGATTGACACCGGGGAGCTGTTTTTT
V gene: TRBV7-9; D gene: TRBD2; clone size: few; J gene: TRBJ2-7; CDR3 protein: CASSFTSGEMEQYF; CDR3 DNA: TGTGCCAGCAGCTTTACTAGCGGGGAGATGGAGCAGTACTTC
V gene: TRBV9; D gene: NA; clone size: NA; J gene: TRBJ1-5; CDR3 protein: CASSVDSGGNQPQHF; CDR3 DNA: TGTGCCAGCAGCGTAGACTCCGGCGGCAATCAGCCCCAGCATTTT
V gene: TRBV6-5; D gene: TRBD1; clone size: once; J gene: TRBJ2-7; CDR3 protein: CASSSGAGGSYEQYF; CDR3 DNA: TGTGCCAGCAGCTCCGGGGCAGGGGGCTCCTACGAGCAGTACTTC
V gene: TRBV20-1; D gene: NA; clone size: few; J gene: TRBJ1-6; CDR3 protein: CSASPGGDNSPLHF; CDR3 DNA: TGCAGTGCTTCTCCAGGAGGGGACAATTCACCCCTCCACTTT
V gene: TRBV4-1; D gene: NA; clone size: many; J gene: TRBJ1-5; CDR3 protein: CASSQPGEVGQPQHF; CDR3 DNA: TGCGCCAGCAGCCAACCAGGGGAAGTCGGTCAGCCCCAGCATTTT
V gene: TRBV4-2; D gene: NA; clone size: many; J gene: TRBJ1-5; CDR3 protein: CASSQELRTVWDQPQHF; CDR3 DNA: TGTGCCAGCAGCCAAGAATTACGGACCGTATGGGATCAGCCCCAGCATTTT
V gene: TRBV20-1; D gene: TRBD1; clone size: NA; J gene: TRBJ2-7; CDR3 protein: CSARDLTGKGYEQYF; CDR3 DNA: TGCAGTGCTAGAGATCTGACAGGGAAGGGCTACGAGCAGTACTTC
V gene: TRBV6-4; D gene: NA; clone size: few; J gene: TRBJ2-1; CDR3 protein: CASSDSVWDSYNEQFF; CDR3 DNA: TGTGCCAGCAGTGACTCGGTTTGGGATTCCTACAATGAGCAGTTCTTC
V gene: TRBV7-9; D gene: TRBD2; clone size: few; J gene: TRBJ2-3; CDR3 protein: CASSFWTSVFGDTQYF; CDR3 DNA: TGTGCCAGCAGCTTTTGGACTAGTGTGTTTGGGGATACGCAGTATTTT
V gene: TRBV7-2; D gene: NA; clone size: many; J gene: TRBJ1-5; CDR3 protein: CASSLVEAHQPQHF; CDR3 DNA: TGTGCCAGCAGCTTAGTGGAGGCTCATCAGCCCCAGCATTTT
V gene: TRBV7-6; D gene: TRBD2; clone size: many; J gene: TRBJ2-3; CDR3 protein: CASSLVGTSSDTQYF; CDR3 DNA: TGTGCCAGCAGCTTAGTGGGGACTAGCTCGGATACGCAGTATTTT
V gene: TRBV28; D gene: NA; clone size: NA; J gene: TRBJ1-2; CDR3 protein: CASRVGGDGYTF; CDR3 DNA: TGTGCCAGCAGGGTCGGGGGGGACGGCTACACCTTC
V gene: TRBV7-6; D gene: NA; clone size: NA; J gene: TRBJ2-1; CDR3 protein: CASSDKPTTYNEQFF; CDR3 DNA: TGTGCCAGCAGCGACAAGCCTACTACCTACAATGAGCAGTTCTTC
V gene: TRBV4-1; D gene: NA; clone size: few; J gene: TRBJ1-6; CDR3 protein: CASSPWTLTYNSPLHF; CDR3 DNA: TGCGCCAGCAGCCCGTGGACACTTACCTATAATTCACCCCTCCACTTT
V gene: TRBV12-3/TRBV12-4; D gene: NA; clone size: NA; J gene: TRBJ2-4; CDR3 protein: CASSFDGGSRAKNIQYF; CDR3 DNA: TGTGCCAGCAGTTTCGATGGAGGGTCGCGAGCCAAAAACATTCAGTACTTC
V gene: TRBV12-3/TRBV12-4; D gene: NA; clone size: NA; J gene: TRBJ1-2; CDR3 protein: CASRLARDGYTF; CDR3 DNA: TGTGCCAGCAGACTAGCCCGGGATGGCTACACCTTC
V gene: TRBV7-6; D gene: NA; clone size: many; J gene: TRBJ2-2; CDR3 protein: CASSLVTENTGELFF; CDR3 DNA: TGTGCCAGCAGCTTAGTTACAGAGAACACCGGGGAGCTGTTTTTT
V gene: TRBV4-1; D gene: NA; clone size: NA; J gene: TRBJ1-3; CDR3 protein: CASSQPGTARGNTIYF; CDR3 DNA: TGCGCCAGCAGCCAACCCGGGACTGCCCGCGGAAACACCATATATTTT
V gene: TRBV19; D gene: NA; clone size: few; J gene: TRBJ2-6; CDR3 protein: CASNAGANVLTF; CDR3 DNA: TGTGCCAGTAACGCTGGGGCCAACGTCCTGACTTTC
V gene: TRBV20-1; D gene: NA; clone size: NA; J gene: TRBJ2-5; CDR3 protein: CSARFGTQYF; CDR3 DNA: TGCAGTGCTAGATTTGGGACCCAGTACTTC
V gene: TRBV5-4; D gene: NA; clone size: many; J gene: TRBJ2-1; CDR3 protein: CASSLGTNLNEQFF; CDR3 DNA: TGTGCCAGCAGTCTCGGTACTAACCTCAATGAGCAGTTCTTC
V gene: TRBV6-6; D gene: TRBD1; clone size: many; J gene: TRBJ1-1; CDR3 protein: CASIDGQGAKDTEAFF; CDR3 DNA: TGTGCCAGCATAGATGGACAGGGGGCTAAGGACACTGAAGCTTTCTTT
V gene: TRBV28; D gene: NA; clone size: NA; J gene: TRBJ1-2; CDR3 protein: CASSLRVSGYTF; CDR3 DNA: TGTGCCAGCAGTTTACGGGTTTCTGGCTACACCTTC
V gene: TRBV20-1; D gene: NA; clone size: NA; J gene: TRBJ2-5; CDR3 protein: CSATLGQETQYF; CDR3 DNA: TGCAGTGCTACCCTGGGTCAAGAGACCCAGTACTTC
V gene: TRBV19; D gene: NA; clone size: NA; J gene: TRBJ1-5; CDR3 protein: CASSIQERTMPQHF; CDR3 DNA: TGTGCCAGTAGTATACAGGAAAGGACGATGCCCCAGCATTTT
V gene: TRBV20-1; D gene: TRBD1; clone size: NA; J gene: TRBJ2-5; CDR3 protein: CSATGQLGETQYF; CDR3 DNA: TGCAGTGCTACGGGACAGTTGGGCGAGACCCAGTACTTC
V gene: TRBV4-1; D gene: NA; clone size: many; J gene: TRBJ2-7; CDR3 protein: CASSQDGPGEYEQYF; CDR3 DNA: TGCGCCAGCAGCCAAGATGGTCCAGGGGAATACGAGCAGTACTTC
V gene: TRBV5-4; D gene: TRBD2; clone size: few; J gene: TRBJ2-5; CDR3 protein: CASRPGTSGEETQYF; CDR3 DNA: TGTGCCAGCAGGCCCGGGACTAGCGGGGAAGAGACCCAGTACTTC
V gene: TRBV20-1; D gene: NA; clone size: NA; J gene: TRBJ2-7; CDR3 protein: CSARGRNGYEQYF; CDR3 DNA: TGCAGTGCGCGGGGTCGGAATGGCTACGAGCAGTACTTC
V gene: TRBV6-5; D gene: NA; clone size: NA; J gene: TRBJ2-6; CDR3 protein: CASSWPGANVLTF; CDR3 DNA: TGTGCCAGCAGTTGGCCTGGGGCCAACGTCCTGACTTTC
V gene: TRBV7-9; D gene: NA; clone size: many; J gene: TRBJ1-4; CDR3 protein: CASSSPGGGSSEKLFF; CDR3 DNA: TGTGCCAGCAGCTCCCCCGGGGGCGGTAGTTCTGAAAAACTGTTTTTT
V gene: TRBV7-6; D gene: TRBD1; clone size: once; J gene: TRBJ2-7; CDR3 protein: CASSYHSGTGTYEQYF; CDR3 DNA: TGTGCCAGCAGCTACCACTCCGGGACAGGCACCTACGAGCAGTACTTC
V gene: TRBV7-2; D gene: NA; clone size: many; J gene: TRBJ1-3; CDR3 protein: CASSLAASGVTGNTIYF; CDR3 DNA: TGTGCCAGCAGCTTAGCGGCGTCGGGAGTAACTGGAAACACCATATATTTT
V gene: TRBV7-7; D gene: NA; clone size: many; J gene: TRBJ2-5; CDR3 protein: CASSLIGVGETQYF; CDR3 DNA: TGTGCTAGCAGCTTAATAGGGGTCGGTGAGACCCAGTACTTC
V gene: TRBV4-1; D gene: NA; clone size: few; J gene: TRBJ1-2; CDR3 protein: CASSQVGDRSYGYTF; CDR3 DNA: TGCGCCAGCAGCCAAGTAGGGGATCGGAGCTATGGCTACACCTTC
V gene: TRBV20-1; D gene: NA; clone size: NA; J gene: TRBJ1-6; CDR3 protein: CSARDPRSSYNSPLHF; CDR3 DNA: TGCAGTGCTAGAGACCCGAGGAGCTCCTATAATTCACCCCTCCACTTT
V gene: TRBV12-3/TRBV12-4; D gene: NA; clone size: many; J gene: TRBJ1-5; CDR3 protein: CASSTNNQPQHF; CDR3 DNA: TGTGCCAGCAGTACAAACAATCAGCCCCAGCATTTT
V gene: TRBV6-5; D gene: NA; clone size: few; J gene: TRBJ2-1; CDR3 protein: CASSSFDSHGYNEQFF; CDR3 DNA: TGTGCCAGCAGTTCCTTTGACTCTCATGGGTACAATGAGCAGTTCTTC
V gene: TRBV6-5; D gene: NA; clone size: NA; J gene: TRBJ1-2; CDR3 protein: CASSGGGIANYGYTF; CDR3 DNA: TGTGCCAGCAGTGGTGGAGGGATCGCTAACTATGGCTACACCTTC
V gene: TRBV6-1; D gene: NA; clone size: few; J gene: TRBJ2-7; CDR3 protein: CASSEVPFLSYEQYF; CDR3 DNA: TGTGCCAGCAGTGAAGTCCCCTTTCTCTCCTACGAGCAGTACTTC
V gene: TRBV7-9; D gene: NA; clone size: NA; J gene: TRBJ2-3; CDR3 protein: CASSKERAFVGTDTQYF; CDR3 DNA: TGTGCCAGCAGCAAGGAGCGGGCTTTCGTGGGGACAGATACGCAGTATTTT
V gene: TRBV27; D gene: NA; clone size: many; J gene: TRBJ2-2; CDR3 protein: CASSLYGQANTGELFF; CDR3 DNA: TGTGCCAGCAGTTTATATGGGCAGGCGAACACCGGGGAGCTGTTTTTT
V gene: TRBV5-1; D gene: TRBD2; clone size: NA; J gene: TRBJ2-3; CDR3 protein: CASSLGASGSTDTQYF; CDR3 DNA: TGCGCCAGCAGCTTGGGGGCTAGCGGGTCCACAGATACGCAGTATTTT
V gene: TRBV12-3/TRBV12-4; D gene: NA; clone size: few; J gene: TRBJ1-2; CDR3 protein: CASSFGGAANYGYTF; CDR3 DNA: TGTGCCAGCAGTTTCGGGGGAGCCGCTAACTATGGCTACACCTTC
V gene: TRBV29-1; D gene: NA; clone size: few; J gene: TRBJ2-1; CDR3 protein: CSVEVSRGNEQFF; CDR3 DNA: TGCAGCGTTGAAGTGTCCCGTGGGAATGAGCAGTTCTTC
V gene: TRBV24-1; D gene: NA; clone size: NA; J gene: TRBJ2-1; CDR3 protein: CATSDTRGGSYNEQFF; CDR3 DNA: TGTGCCACCAGTGATACTAGGGGGGGCTCCTACAATGAGCAGTTCTTC
V gene: TRBV11-2; D gene: NA; clone size: many; J gene: TRBJ1-6; CDR3 protein: CASSLDNSPLHF; CDR3 DNA: TGTGCCAGCAGCTTAGATAATTCACCCCTCCACTTT
V gene: TRBV27; D gene: NA; clone size: NA; J gene: TRBJ1-4; CDR3 protein: CASFGQGKLFF; CDR3 DNA: TGTGCCAGCTTCGGGCAAGGGAAACTGTTTTTT
V gene: TRBV4-2; D gene: NA; clone size: many; J gene: TRBJ2-7; CDR3 protein: CASSREGGTYEQYF; CDR3 DNA: TGTGCCAGCAGTCGGGAAGGGGGAACCTACGAGCAGTACTTC
V gene: TRBV6-2/TRBV6-3; D gene: TRBD1; clone size: NA; J gene: TRBJ2-5; CDR3 protein: CASSYGGLTGSRETQYF; CDR3 DNA: TGTGCCAGCAGTTACGGGGGTTTGACAGGGTCACGGGAGACCCAGTACTTC
V gene: TRBV6-2/TRBV6-3; D gene: NA; clone size: NA; J gene: TRBJ1-1; CDR3 protein: CATSLYTEAFF; CDR3 DNA: TGTGCCACTTCGTTGTACACTGAAGCTTTCTTT
V gene: TRBV4-1; D gene: NA; clone size: NA; J gene: TRBJ1-4; CDR3 protein: CASSQVSGVNEKLFF; CDR3 DNA: TGCGCCAGCAGCCAAGTCTCCGGGGTAAATGAAAAACTGTTTTTT
V gene: TRBV11-2; D gene: NA; clone size: NA; J gene: TRBJ2-5; CDR3 protein: CASTSRAQETQYF; CDR3 DNA: TGTGCCAGCACCAGTAGGGCCCAAGAGACCCAGTACTTC
V gene: TRBV5-1; D gene: TRBD1; clone size: few; J gene: TRBJ2-2; CDR3 protein: CASSPGTDTGELFF; CDR3 DNA: TGCGCCAGCAGCCCGGGGACAGACACCGGGGAGCTGTTTTTT
V gene: TRBV20-1; D gene: TRBD1; clone size: many; J gene: TRBJ1-6; CDR3 protein: CSARRQGWNSPLHF; CDR3 DNA: TGCAGTGCTAGAAGACAGGGATGGAATTCACCCCTCCACTTT